This T cell receptor beta chain was obtained from a study of STAT5B mutations in CD4+ large granular lymphocyte leukemia. Sequencing used immunoSEQ multiplex PCR; TCRdb keeps in-frame clones, though not all of them. Of 20,000 to 25,000 clones listed, 74% were seen once; the top ten hold about 9.8%. The sample holds one count of this clone. V lost 7 bases to trimming and J lost 7 bases, with 35 bases between them. In germline, CDR1 is WNHNN, CDR2 SYGVQD (reference sequence). This CDR3 region has 19 residues. The sequenced material came from CD4+ T cells from blood buffy coats. The chain carries TRBV10-1 and TRBJ2-7; either TRBD1 or TRBD2 may fit D (6 bases each). The sequence was obtained from a human donor in good health. The chain's CDR3 is CASTRGNAGRGLGVREQYV. The CDR3 DNA is TGCGCCAGCACCAGGGGAAACGCGGGGCGTGGGTTGGGGGTAAGAGAGCAGTACGTC.